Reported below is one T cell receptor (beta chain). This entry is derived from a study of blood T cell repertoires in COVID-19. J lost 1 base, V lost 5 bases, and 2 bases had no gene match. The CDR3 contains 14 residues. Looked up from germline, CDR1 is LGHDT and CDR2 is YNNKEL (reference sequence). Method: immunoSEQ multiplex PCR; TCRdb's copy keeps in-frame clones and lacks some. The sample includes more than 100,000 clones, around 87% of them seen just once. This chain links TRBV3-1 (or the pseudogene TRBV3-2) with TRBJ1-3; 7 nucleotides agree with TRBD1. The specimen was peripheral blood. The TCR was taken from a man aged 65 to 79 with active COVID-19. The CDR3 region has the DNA TGTGCCAGCAGCTTCAGGGGGTCTGGAAACACCATATATTTT. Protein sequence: CASSFRGSGNTIYF.